This paragraph covers one T cell receptor beta chain sequence. Its antigen is not known. The V gene lost 0 bases and the J gene lost 5 bases, with 9 bases spanning the gap. This CDR3 has 14 amino acids. Germline CDR1 reads SGHKS; CDR2 reads YYEKEE (reference sequence). This entry comes from a study of regulatory T cells in long-lasting Graves disease. Combining iRepertoire HTBI primers with Arm-PCR of CDR3 regions, the authors built TCR beta libraries. Each CDR3 protein gets one entry after TCRdb re-called the multiplex PCR reads with MiXCR. The sample consists of some 500,000 distinct CDR3 sequences, 15% to 20% of them appearing once. Time point noted: newly diagnosed GD, antithyroid drugs for less than 3 months. Scientists built the TCR library using RNA that was extracted from PBMCs. Regarding the study as a whole: Accuracy may have been reduced by the small sample size. Segments TRBV28, TRBJ1-2 and TRBJ2-5 showed preferential usage in persistent disease.

This same sample was also part of a study on T cells in Graves' hyperthyroidism and ophthalmopathy. That paper adds: The patients, who ranged from 18 to 65 in age, presented with newly diagnosed hyperthyroidism lasting under 2 months. The primer set for the first-round RT-PCR of the TCR CDR3 was HTBI.

The sample here was peripheral blood mononuclear cells (PBMCs), taken at new diagnosis, from a patient treated with antithyroid drugs. V and J are TRBV5-5 and TRBJ1-3; D is undetermined. This receptor was obtained from a woman aged 35-65 years with Graves disease. In DNA form, the CDR3 reads TGTGCCAGCAGCTTGGAAAGGTACCGAAACACCATATATTTT. This encodes CASSLERYRNTIYF.